The 10 T cell receptor beta chains presented below share a single source sample, sequenced in a study of identical twins. MiXCR was run by TCRdb on the 5' RACE reads, yielding one entry per CDR3 protein. Among hundreds of thousands of distinct CDR3 sequences listed, 7.5% were seen once. The same sample was also used in a study of yellow fever vaccine responses in identical twins.

Specimen: CD8+ T cells sorted from blood. The receptors stem from a woman aged 18 to 35 in good health.

There are many counts of this clonotype. The CDR3 DNA reads as TGTGCCAGCAGTTTAGGACAGGGGGTGGGTGGCGGCTACACCTTC. This gives the protein CASSLGQGVGGGYTF. The gene calls are TRBV27 and TRBJ1-2; 10 positions agree with TRBD1. The ends lost 2 bases at V and 8 bases at J; junction bases unmatched: 8. CDR1 is MNHEY and CDR2 is SMNVEV in the germline V gene (reference sequence). The length of the CDR3 is 15 residues.

The chain carries TRBV6-5 and TRBJ2-3; 10 nucleotides agree with TRBD2. V shed 4 bases and J 4 bases; nucleotides not matched to a gene: 17. CDR3 length: 19 amino acids. Germline assignment: CDR1 MNHEY and CDR2 SVGAGI. The CDR3 region has the DNA TGTGCCAGCAGTTTTAACAGGGGTGCTAGCGGGAGTTTGGCAGATACGCAGTATTTT. It yields the protein CASSFNRGASGSLADTQYF.

In its sample, this clonotype was seen a few times. A read error may be the cause here, since a much bigger clone is one base away. The chain has TRBV27 and TRBJ2-7, with D possibly TRBD2 on 5 matching bases. Trimming cost V 4 bases and J 6 bases, with 7 bases left between them. Germline CDR1 is MNHEY and CDR2 is SMNVEV (reference sequence). The CDR3 sequence is 11 residues long. The CDR3 reads CASSSGFEQYF. Here the CDR3 DNA reads TGTGCCAGCAGTTCGGGGTTCGAGCAGTACTTC.

The table lists this clonotype with a few counts. The V and J genes are TRBV28 and TRBJ2-3, with D possibly matching TRBD2 (7 bases). V shed 4 bases and J shed 4 bases, with 21 bases lying between them. The germline V gene encodes CDR1 MDHEN and CDR2 SYDVKM. The CDR3 runs to 17 residues. For the CDR3, the DNA is TGTGCCAGCAGTTCCCGACGTGCGTGGGAGGGGGCAGATACGCAGTATTTT. The encoded protein is CASSSRRAWEGADTQYF.

This rearrangement joins TRBV10-3 to TRBJ2-7, with D hard to call. CDR3 length: 13 residues. Germline V gene sequence: CDR1 ENHRY, CDR2 SYGVKD. Trimming shortened V by 2 bases and J by 5 bases, and 10 bases separated the two germline ends. CDR3 in DNA: TGTGCCATCAGTGAGAACAGCCCCCACGAGCAGTACGTC. It encodes CAISENSPHEQYV.

This clonotype showed up many times. V is TRBV12-3 or TRBV12-4 and J is TRBJ2-7; D is undetermined. There are 14 residues in the CDR3. The V gene lost 7 bases and the J gene lost 3 bases, with 16 bases spanning the gap. The CDR3 coding sequence is TGTGCCAGCATCACCCAGAGGTTTTTCTACGAGCAGTACGTC. Translation gives CASITQRFFYEQYV.

The chain joins TRBV7-8 to TRBJ2-5; D is perhaps TRBD1 (5 bases). This CDR3 is 14 amino acids long. Trimming took 5 bases from V and 3 from J, leaving 13 bases between them. From germline, CDR1 is SGHVS and CDR2 FQNEAQ. Written as DNA, the CDR3 is TGTGCCAGCAGCACCGGACATGGAGAAGAGACCCAGTACTTC. Translated: CASSTGHGEETQYF. Full variable domain (outside the CDR3, taken from reference TRBV7-8 and TRBJ2-5): GAGVSQSPRYKVAKRGQDVALRCDPISGHVSLFWYQQALGQGPEFLTYFQNEAQLDKSGLPSDRFFAERPEGSVSTLKIQRTQQEDSAVYLCASSTGHGEETQYFGPGTRLLVL.

Comment on this clonotype: An end of the junction differs from the germline gene, which may be a read error. The chain employs TRBV20-1 and TRBJ2-1, with 12 bases fitting TRBD1. Germline V gives CDR1 DFQATT, CDR2 SNEGSKA (reference sequence). The CDR3 has 14 residues. CDR3 coding DNA: TGTAGGATATCCGGGACAGGGGGCGAGGATGAGCAGTTCTTC. Translating it yields CRISGTGGEDEQFF.

This clonotype appeared a single time. A much more abundant neighbour one base away suggests this may be a read error. The rearrangement links TRBV10-3 to TRBJ2-7; 8 bases line up with TRBD2. This CDR3 is built from 18 residues. Germline CDR1 and CDR2: ENHRY and SYGVKD. The V gene end was trimmed by 2 bases and the J gene end by 3 bases; junction bases not matched to a gene: 15. The CDR3 is CAISEGNLGGRTFYEQYF. DNA for the CDR3: TGTGCCATCAGTGAGGGAAACTTGGGCGGGAGGACTTTCTACGAGCAGTACTTC.

This clonotype was counted ten times or more. Compared with germline, one end of the junction differs, possibly owing to a read error. The V and J genes are TRBV7-8 and TRBJ2-5, with D possibly TRBD1 on 6 matching bases. The CDR3 extends over 15 amino acids. The germline gives CDR1 SGHVS, CDR2 FQNEAQ. The CDR3 region is CASSLARAGEEPQYF. CDR3 bases: TGTGCCAGCAGCTTAGCTCGAGCAGGGGAAGAGCCCCAGTACTTC.